These 14 T cell receptor beta chains were all obtained from the same sample, sequenced in a study of beta chain features in type 1 diabetes. Every isolated RNA sample was fully reverse transcribed, so sequencing captured expressed TCRB transcripts. Assay used: immunoSEQ multiplex PCR; TCRdb lists only in-frame clones, some missing. The data hold 300,000 or so clones, with less than 10% observed a single time. Material for sequencing was central memory CD4+ T cells from blood. The receptors here all came from a woman aged 18-29 years in good health.

This clone showed up just a few times. This specimen includes other DNA sequences encoding the same CDR3. The chain links TRBV6-5 to TRBJ2-7, with 9 bases aligning to TRBD1. Looked up from germline, CDR1 is MNHEY and CDR2 is SVGAGI. The CDR3 consists of 14 residues. Germline trimming cut 5 bases from V and 3 bases from J; bases unmatched to any gene: 5. The CDR3, as DNA: TGTGCCAGCAGTAGACAGGGGGATAGCTACGAGCAGTACTTC. It yields the protein CASSRQGDSYEQYF.

This clone was picked up a small number of times. The rearrangement links TRBV18 to TRBJ2-3; D is uncertain. V was cut by 7 bases and J by 2 bases, with 10 bases left in between. From germline, CDR1 is KGHSH and CDR2 LQKENI. CDR3 length: 13 residues. The CDR3 region has the DNA TGTGCCAGCTGCATGCAACCCACAGATACGCAGTATTTT. This encodes CASCMQPTDTQYF.

The gene calls are TRBV29-1 and TRBJ1-1; tentatively, D is TRBD1 (6 bases). Trimming removed 5 bases at V and 6 bases at J, with 19 bases between. Germline V CDR1 and CDR2: SQVTM, ANQGSEA. This CDR3 has 14 amino acids. The CDR3 DNA is TGCAGCGTTTCACAGGGAGGACCGAGGGCTGAAGCTTTCTTT. Its protein product is CSVSQGGPRAEAFF.

On this clone: Possible read error: a much larger clone is one base away. This chain uses TRBV13 with TRBJ2-5; no definite D call. Deletions cut 1 base from V and 4 bases from J, with 1 base between. Germline V gene lookup returns CDR1 PRHDT and CDR2 FYEKMQ (reference sequence). The length of the CDR3 is 11 residues. For the CDR3, the DNA is TGTGCCAGCAGCTTAGCAGAGACCCAGTACTTC. This gives the protein CASSLAETQYF.

This clone was observed at least ten times. V gene TRBV21-1 combines with J gene TRBJ1-2. TRBV21-1 is designated a pseudogene. There are 9 residues in the CDR3. CDR3 region: CASRTGYTF. The CDR3 DNA reads TGTGCCAGCCGCACTGGCTACACCTTC.

This clone was detected a few times. The chain joins TRBV5-1 to TRBJ2-7, with a tentative D call TRBD1 (5 bases). The CDR3 sequence is 15 residues long. The germline gives CDR1 SGHRS, CDR2 YFSETQ. Trimming left V 1 base short and J 0 bases short, with 11 bases between. CDR3 in DNA: TGCGCCAGCAGCTTGTCCGGACAAAGCTCCTACGAGCAGTACTTC. It is translated as CASSLSGQSSYEQYF.

A few counts support this clone. V gene TRBV15 combines with J gene TRBJ2-1; no reliable D call. The CDR3 extends over 14 amino acids. The germline V gene has CDR1 LNHNV and CDR2 YYDKDF (reference sequence). V dropped 0 bases and J dropped 8 bases, with 11 bases sitting between them. The CDR3 DNA reads TGTGCCACCAGCAGAGAAGGTGGTAGGTATGAGCAGTTCTTC. It yields the protein CATSREGGRYEQFF.

This clone has a handful of counts. This rearrangement joins TRBV4-2 to TRBJ2-7, with D possibly being TRBD2 (6 bases). The CDR3 extends over 16 amino acids. CDR1 LGHNA and CDR2 YNFKEQ come from the germline V gene. V was trimmed by 0 bases and J by 3 bases, leaving 15 bases between them. This CDR3 reads CASSQEFGSGYYEQYF. The CDR3 coding sequence is TGTGCCAGCAGCCAAGAGTTTGGTAGCGGCTACTACGAGCAGTACTTC.

The chain carries TRBV28 and TRBJ2-1; perhaps TRBD1 as D (7 bases). CDR1 and CDR2 from the germline V gene are MDHEN and SYDVKM. The germline V and J ends were trimmed by 6 bases and 0 bases, with 12 bases remaining between them. The CDR3 loop spans 15 amino acids. CDR3 sequence (DNA): TGTGCCAGCAGCCCAGGGGGGACCTCCTACAATGAGCAGTTCTTC. This sequence encodes CASSPGGTSYNEQFF.

This clone was observed many times. The chain recombines TRBV7-9 with TRBJ2-3; TRBD1 matches at 7 bases. The V gene's germline CDR1 is SEHNR and CDR2 FQNEAQ (reference sequence). The CDR3 totals 15 residues. V gave up 5 bases and J gave up 3 bases; unmatched junction bases: 8. The CDR3 DNA sequence: TGTGCCAGCAGCATAAGCCTGACAGGGACAGATACGCAGTATTTT. It yields the protein CASSISLTGTDTQYF.

This clone was seen only a few times. CDR3 DNA: TGTGCCAGCAGCGTAGCCCCCGCGGGGAGTGAAGCTTTCTTT. Protein sequence: CASSVAPAGSEAFF. The genes are TRBV9 and TRBJ1-1; no firm D call. Trimming shortened V by 0 bases and J by 7 bases, and 13 bases separated the two germline ends. The germline V gene encodes CDR1 SGDLS and CDR2 YYNGEE. This CDR3 region has 14 residues.

This clone was recorded a few times. The chain employs TRBV7-3 and TRBJ2-3; 9 bases are a match to TRBD2. Germline lookup yields CDR1 SGHTA and CDR2 FQGTGA. The trim removed 4 bases at V and 5 bases at J, leaving 7 bases unmatched. The CDR3 loop spans 15 amino acids. In DNA form, the CDR3 reads TGTGCCAGCAGCTCCCAGGCGGGAGGGGGAGATACGCAGTATTTT. Its protein product is CASSSQAGGGDTQYF.

The chain recombines TRBV28 with TRBJ2-2; D is ambiguous. The length of the CDR3 is 13 residues. V lost 5 bases and J 9 bases, leaving 13 bases between the germline ends. CDR1 is MDHEN and CDR2 is SYDVKM in the germline V gene. For the CDR3, the DNA is TGTGCCAGCAGTGGCCCCGGAGAGAGGGAGCTGTTTTTT. It yields the protein CASSGPGERELFF. The full variable domain, with the rest looked up from reference TRBV28 and TRBJ2-2, is DVKVTQSSRYLVKRTGEKVFLECVQDMDHENMFWYRQDPGLGLRLIYFSYDVKMKEKGDIPEGYSVSREKKERFSLILESASTNQTSMYLCASSGPGERELFFGEGSRLTVL.

This clone was found a few times. The chain recombines TRBV5-1 with TRBJ2-3; 9 positions agree with TRBD2. Germline trimming cut 2 bases from V and 3 bases from J; bases unmatched to any gene: 7. Germline V gene data show CDR1 as SGHRS and CDR2 as YFSETQ. This CDR3 spans 16 amino acids. The chain's CDR3 is CASSFSLSGRTDTQYF. For the CDR3, the DNA is TGCGCCAGCAGCTTCAGTCTTAGCGGGAGAACAGATACGCAGTATTTT.